This TCR beta chain was documented in a study of glioma-infiltrating T cells after dendritic cell vaccination. The CDR3 sequence is 13 residues long. Germline loops: CDR1 MNHEY, CDR2 SVGAGI. Trimming removed 7 bases from V and 2 bases from J, with 11 bases in between. Repertoires were generated with immunoSEQ multiplex PCR, while TCRdb's copy carries only in-frame clones and drops some. The data show some 70,000 clones, with approximately 80% seen just once and approximately 7.9% held by the top ten. The rearrangement links TRBV6-5 to TRBJ2-5; D is perhaps TRBD2 (5 bases). The TCR originated in a human donor with glioblastoma. The specimen was blood, collected before dendritic cell vaccination. CDR3 sequence: CASTVPGQETQYF. CDR3 DNA: TGTGCCAGCACCGTACCGGGGCAAGAGACCCAGTACTTC.